What follows are 23 T cell receptor beta chains derived from one specimen sequenced in a study of breast tumors, draining lymph nodes, adjacent tissues. Each CDR3 protein gets one entry after TCRdb re-called the multiplex PCR reads with MiXCR. The table has just over 30,000 distinct CDR3 sequences, approximately 63% seen once; the top ten hold about a sixth. The sample was breast tumor tissue. Receptor source: a female donor with breast cancer. Some clones in this sample may be carry-over from other donors' samples.

The rearrangement links TRBV14 to TRBJ2-7, with TRBD1 matching 9 bases. Looked up from germline, CDR1 is SGHDN and CDR2 is FVKESK. This CDR3 comprises 15 residues. After removal of 4 bases from V and 3 bases from J, the junction contained 7 bases not matched to a gene. Written as DNA, the CDR3 is TGTGCCAGCAGCCGCCTCGGGACAGGGAGCTACGAGCAGTACTTC. Protein sequence: CASSRLGTGSYEQYF.

This sequence joins TRBV4-1 and TRBJ2-1; 14 positions match TRBD2. V lost 2 bases and J lost 7; bases outside the gene matches: 4. CDR1 and CDR2 from the germline V gene are MGHRA and YSYEKL. This CDR3 spans 16 amino acids. CDR3 amino acids: CASSQRRTSGRNEQFF. As DNA, the CDR3 is TGCGCCAGCAGCCAACGTAGGACTAGCGGGAGGAATGAGCAGTTCTTC.

CDR3 sequence: CASSDGWKDTQYF. DNA of the CDR3: TGTGCCAGCAGTGATGGGTGGAAGGATACGCAGTATTTT. This sequence joins TRBV2 and TRBJ2-3; no clear D. The CDR3 has 13 residues. Germline CDR1 is SNHLY and CDR2 is FYNNEI. V lost 3 bases to trimming and J lost 6 bases, with 10 bases between them.

The V and J genes are TRBV29-1 and TRBJ2-7; TRBD2 is a possible D gene (6 bases). This CDR3 has 12 residues. Germline values: CDR1 SQVTM, CDR2 ANQGSEA. Trimming cost V 3 bases and J 2 bases, with 8 bases left between them. As DNA, the CDR3 is TGCAGCGTTGAGGAGGGGCCCTACGAGCAGTACTTC. This encodes CSVEEGPYEQYF.

The rearrangement joins TRBV7-9 to TRBJ1-6; D call uncertain. Germline V lookup: CDR1 SEHNR, CDR2 FQNEAQ (reference sequence). This CDR3 spans 15 amino acids. Trimming took 1 base from V and 4 from J, leaving 8 bases between them. CDR3 sequence: CASSLGSGYNSPLHF. The CDR3 nucleotides are TGTGCCAGCAGCTTAGGATCAGGTTATAATTCACCCCTCCACTTT.

The chain has TRBV20-1 and TRBJ2-5; 7 nucleotides align to TRBD2. The CDR3 contains 16 residues. The ends lost 2 bases at V and 2 bases at J; junction bases unmatched: 11. CDR1 is DFQATT, CDR2 SNEGSKA, per germline (reference sequence). Here the CDR3 DNA reads TGCAGTGCTAGATCCGGCAGCGGGGTAACACAAGAGACCCAGTACTTC. The encoded protein is CSARSGSGVTQETQYF.

The V and J genes are TRBV7-9 and TRBJ1-5; TRBD1 aligns across 9 bases. Germline V gene data show CDR1 as SEHNR and CDR2 as FQNEAQ (reference sequence). This CDR3 is 15 amino acids long. V shed 5 bases and J 0 bases; nucleotides not matched to a gene: 2. The CDR3 loop is CASSRTGDSNQPQHF. In DNA, the CDR3 is TGTGCCAGCAGCCGGACAGGGGATAGCAATCAGCCCCAGCATTTT.

V and J are TRBV27 and TRBJ1-1, with 7 bases aligning to TRBD1. CDR1 MNHEY and CDR2 SMNVEV come from the germline V gene (reference sequence). This CDR3 has 16 residues. The ends lost 3 bases at V and 4 bases at J; junction bases unmatched: 11. CDR3 DNA sequence: TGTGCCAGCAGTTTTTTCCCGGACAGGCCTAGCACTGAAGCTTTCTTT. It encodes CASSFFPDRPSTEAFF.

The chain carries TRBV24-1 and TRBJ2-3; D possibly corresponds to TRBD1 (6 bases). Germline CDR1 is KGHDR and CDR2 is SFDVKD. The CDR3 is 15 residues long. Trimming pared 4 bases from V and 6 bases from J, leaving 16 bases between. CDR3 residues: CATSDQDRPKDTQYF. Here the CDR3 DNA reads TGTGCCACCAGTGACCAAGACAGGCCCAAGGATACGCAGTATTTT.

The rearrangement joins TRBV12-3 or TRBV12-4 to TRBJ2-7; no firm D call. The CDR3 consists of 11 residues. Between the trimmed V and J ends, which lost 10 bases and 2 bases, there was a span of 9 bases. CDR3 nucleotide sequence: TGTGCCATCGAGGTCCCCTACGAGCAGTACTTC. Its translation is CAIEVPYEQYF.

This clonotype was counted ten times or more. V usage is TRBV5-1 and J usage is TRBJ1-1, with 9 bases matching TRBD1. There are 13 residues in the CDR3. V lost 7 bases and J lost 3; bases outside the gene matches: 4. Germline V gives CDR1 SGHRS, CDR2 YFSETQ. CDR3 in amino acids: CASRDRDYTEAFF. The CDR3 nucleotides read TGCGCCAGCCGGGACAGGGATTACACTGAAGCTTTCTTT. The full variable domain, rest sourced from reference TRBV5-1 and TRBJ1-1, is KAGVTQTPRYLIKTRGQQVTLSCSPISGHRSVSWYQQTPGQGLQFLFEYFSETQRNKGNFPGRFSGRQFSNSRSEMNVSTLELGDSALYLCASRDRDYTEAFFGQGTRLTVV.

CDR3 residues: CASSPTAGPTGELFF. CDR3 sequence (DNA): TGTGCCAGCAGCCCAACGGCAGGCCCCACCGGGGAGCTGTTTTTT. The chain uses TRBV12-3 or TRBV12-4 and TRBJ2-2; D unresolved. V was shortened by 6 bases and J by 4 bases, with 15 bases between the two germline ends. The CDR3 spans 15 residues.

This chain joins TRBV6-5 and TRBJ2-5; TRBD2 aligns across 13 bases. J was trimmed by 5 bases and V by 6 bases; bases with no gene match: 9. This CDR3 spans 16 amino acids. CDR1 and CDR2 (germline): MNHEY, SVGAGI. The CDR3 DNA is TGTGCCAGCAGAACCGGGACTAGCGGGGTGGGGGAGACCCAGTACTTC. Translating it yields CASRTGTSGVGETQYF.

This clonotype showed up many times. This sequence joins TRBV5-1 and TRBJ2-5; 9 positions agree with TRBD2. CDR1 is SGHRS and CDR2 is YFSETQ in the germline V gene. The V segment lost 4 bases and the J segment 2 bases; nucleotides outside the gene matches: 6. This CDR3 comprises 15 residues. The DNA for the CDR3 is TGCGCCAGCAGCCTGACTAGCGGTTGGCAAGAGACCCAGTACTTC. It yields the protein CASSLTSGWQETQYF.

This clonotype came up once. The chain joins TRBV7-2 to TRBJ1-3, with D possibly matching TRBD1 (5 bases). Germline lookup yields CDR1 SGHTA and CDR2 FQGNSA. The CDR3 runs 15 residues. V lost 3 bases, J lost 6 bases, and 15 bases lay in between. CDR3 in amino acids: CASSFTGQGKNTIYF. CDR3 bases: TGTGCCAGCAGCTTTACTGGGCAGGGCAAAAACACCATATATTTT.

J is TRBJ2-3 and V is TRBV20-1, with TRBD1 matching 7 bases. The CDR3 sequence is 15 residues long. Germline V CDR1 and CDR2: DFQATT, SNEGSKA (reference sequence). J was trimmed by 0 bases and V by 6 bases; bases with no gene match: 9. CDR3 in amino acids: CSAGTAETSTDTQYF. Written as DNA, the CDR3 is TGCAGTGCCGGGACAGCCGAAACTAGCACAGATACGCAGTATTTT.

This chain joins TRBV12-3 or TRBV12-4 and TRBJ1-6; perhaps TRBD1 as D (5 bases). Trimming shortened V by 6 bases and J by 10 bases, and 16 bases separated the two germline ends. This CDR3 spans 14 amino acids. This chain's CDR3 is CASSRRGYPSPLHF. The CDR3 nucleotides are TGTGCCAGCAGCCGCCGGGGGTACCCCTCACCCCTCCACTTT.

In regard to this clonotype: A read error may account for a junction end that differs from germline. The J gene is TRBJ1-2, the V gene TRBV19; D possibly corresponds to TRBD1 (6 bases). Germline CDR1 reads LNHDA; CDR2 reads SQIVND (reference sequence). This CDR3 contains 15 residues. CDR3 amino acids: CASSSPGHANYGYTF. CDR3 sequence (DNA): TGTGCCAGTAGTAGCCCGGGACATGCTAACTATGGCTATACCTTC. Using reference TRBV19 and TRBJ1-2 for the parts outside the CDR3, the full variable domain is DGGITQSPKYLFRKEGQNVTLSCEQNLNHDAMYWYRQDPGQGLRLIYYSQIVNDFQKGDIAEGYSVSREKKESFPLTVTSAQKNPTAFYLCASSSPGHANYGYTFGSGTRLTVV.

This clonotype was observed at least ten times. It may be a read error: a sequence one base away is much more abundant. The rearrangement links TRBV5-1 to TRBJ2-1, with D hard to call. Germline values: CDR1 SGHRS, CDR2 YFSETQ. The CDR3 contains 12 residues. The CDR3 DNA is TGCGCCAGCAGCAGGGATTGGAATGTGCAGTTCTTC. The encoded protein is CASSRDWNVQFF.

About this clonotype itself: Being one base from a much bigger clone, this may be a read error. The chain couples TRBV20-1 to TRBJ2-7; D not certain. The CDR3 is 13 amino acids. Germline V gene lookup returns CDR1 DFQATT and CDR2 SNEGSKA (reference sequence). The CDR3 DNA sequence: TGCAGTGCTTCCCCCGGTACCTCCTACGCGCAGTACTTC. Protein: CSASPGTSYAQYF.

The chain is built from TRBV11-1 and TRBJ2-5, with D perhaps TRBD1 (6 bases). CDR3 size: 15 residues. Trimming cost V 5 bases and J 0 bases, with 13 bases left between them. Looked up from germline, CDR1 is SGHAT and CDR2 is FQDESV (reference sequence). The CDR3 sequence: CASSPQTGYQETQYF. CDR3 DNA: TGTGCCAGCAGCCCCCAGACAGGCTACCAAGAGACCCAGTACTTC.

The V call is TRBV5-1, the J call TRBJ2-1; 7 bases line up with TRBD2. CDR3 length: 17 residues. The J segment lost 9 bases and the V segment lost 0 bases, leaving 15 bases of the junction unmatched. CDR1 SGHRS and CDR2 YFSETQ come from the germline V gene. The CDR3 spells CASSLVGGSGTSREQFF. Here the CDR3 DNA reads TGCGCCAGCAGCTTGGTGGGCGGGAGTGGAACGTCACGTGAGCAGTTCTTC.

V is TRBV10-1 and J is TRBJ1-5; maybe TRBD1 (5 bases). The germline V gene encodes CDR1 WNHNN and CDR2 SYGVQD (reference sequence). This CDR3 spans 15 amino acids. V was cut by 3 bases and J by 1 base, with 10 bases left in between. The CDR3 is CASSDWGSSNQPQHF. In nucleotides, the CDR3 is TGCGCCAGCAGTGATTGGGGCTCGAGCAATCAGCCCCAGCATTTT.